These T cell receptor beta chains were read from a single sample in a study of cytomegalovirus exposure and HLA in healthy donors. This table comes from immunoSEQ multiplex PCR, and its TCRdb copy is limited to in-frame clones, with some not included. There are 150,000 to 200,000 clones in the sample; 85% occur only once, and more than 15% lies in the top ten. Sequencing input: PBMCs. The receptors derive from a man in his late teens or twenties in good health and CMV-seropositive. The CDR3 runs from the conserved cysteine through the conserved F or W. Each record gives: D gene, J gene, clone size, V gene, CDR3 protein, CDR3 DNA. A D gene is named only where the DNA matches it firmly. Size values are once, few and many counts, or a class for expanded clones, and some rows have none.

. TRBJ1-2 . TRBV6-4 CASSDWGDYRYTF TGTGCCAGCAGTGACTGGGGGGATTACCGCTACACCTTC
. TRBJ2-5 . TRBV2 CASKAEGETQYF TGTGCCAGCAAAGCGGAAGGAGAGACCCAGTACTTC
TRBD2 TRBJ2-5 . TRBV6-5 CASRTSGGLQETQYF TGTGCCAGCAGGACTAGCGGGGGGCTCCAAGAGACCCAGTACTTC
. TRBJ2-7 . TRBV11-2 CASSASGTAYEQYF TGTGCCAGCAGCGCATCCGGGACTGCCTACGAGCAGTACTTC
. TRBJ2-5 . TRBV6-5 CATTREPWETQYF TGTGCCACGACCCGGGAACCTTGGGAGACCCAGTACTTC
. TRBJ1-5 . TRBV27 CASIGNQPQHF TGTGCCAGCATAGGCAATCAGCCCCAGCATTTT
. TRBJ1-2 few TRBV28 CASSSGRLLYYGYTF TGTGCCAGCAGTTCGGGCAGACTACTGTACTATGGCTACACCTTC
. TRBJ1-1 . TRBV27 CASSPLTNTEAFF TGTGCCAGCAGTCCCCTAACGAACACTGAAGCTTTCTTT
TRBD1 TRBJ1-1 . TRBV7-9 CASSPLPGQEDTEAFF TGTGCCAGCAGTCCTTTACCGGGACAGGAAGACACTGAAGCTTTCTTT
. TRBJ1-5 . TRBV2 CASTPQGLEPQHF TGTGCCAGCACCCCACAGGGTTTAGAGCCCCAGCATTTT
TRBD1 TRBJ1-2 . TRBV28 CASSPGQGRYGYTF TGTGCCAGCAGTCCAGGACAGGGACGCTATGGCTACACCTTC
TRBD2 TRBJ2-5 . TRBV2 CASREGVKTQYF TGTGCCAGCCGGGAGGGTGTGAAGACCCAGTACTTC
. TRBJ1-2 . TRBV27 CASREGGVDYGYTF TGTGCCAGCAGGGAGGGAGGAGTCGACTATGGCTACACCTTC
TRBD1 TRBJ2-5 . TRBV5-1 CASSSQGVGETQYF TGCGCCAGCAGCTCTCAGGGGGTAGGAGAGACCCAGTACTTC
TRBD1 TRBJ2-7 . TRBV5-4 CASSLTGGTYEQYF TGTGCCAGCAGCTTGACAGGGGGTACCTACGAGCAGTACTTC
TRBD1 TRBJ2-2 . TRBV28 CASTAYGTENTGELFF TGTGCCAGCACGGCCTACGGGACAGAAAACACCGGGGAGCTGTTTTTT
TRBD2 TRBJ2-2 . TRBV2 CASRAPPGRRLAGETGELFF TGTGCCAGCAGAGCTCCCCCGGGTCGTAGGCTAGCGGGAGAAACCGGGGAGCTGTTTTTT
TRBD1 TRBJ2-3 . TRBV19 CASINRGPSSTDTQYF TGTGCCAGTATAAACAGGGGTCCTTCTAGCACAGATACGCAGTATTTT
. TRBJ2-7 . TRBV5-1 CASSIGSPSYEQYF TGCGCCAGCAGCATCGGGTCACCTTCCTACGAGCAGTACTTC
. TRBJ1-5 . TRBV15 CATSRGFGGYQPQHF TGTGCCACCAGCAGAGGTTTCGGGGGTTATCAGCCCCAGCATTTT
. TRBJ2-7 few TRBV10-3 CAISESLQGGEQYF TGTGCCATCAGTGAGTCCCTACAGGGAGGGGAGCAGTACTTC
TRBD1 TRBJ1-1 . TRBV4-1 CASSHRTGVNTEAFF TGCGCCAGCAGCCACAGGACAGGGGTGAACACTGAAGCTTTCTTT
TRBD1 TRBJ1-1 . TRBV18 CASSPPPGGLGTEAFF TGTGCCAGCTCACCACCTCCAGGGGGGCTCGGCACTGAAGCTTTCTTT
TRBD1 TRBJ1-3 . TRBV30 CAWSVQGGRNTIYF TGTGCCTGGAGTGTACAGGGGGGGAGAAACACCATATATTTT
. TRBJ1-1 . TRBV2 CASSRQMNTEAFF TGTGCCAGCAGTCGACAGATGAACACTGAAGCTTTCTTT
TRBD1 TRBJ2-1 . TRBV5-6 CASSSGTGTLEQFF TGTGCCAGCAGCTCCGGGACAGGCACATTGGAGCAGTTCTTC